What follows are 28 T cell receptor beta chains derived from one specimen sequenced in a study of T cells in localized non-small cell lung cancer. TCRdb's copy holds only in-frame clones and misses some; the assay was immunoSEQ multiplex PCR. Seen here are fewer than 20,000 clones, about 85% observed once, and the top ten hold under 30%. The specimen comprised peripheral blood, sampled before any cancer treatment. These receptors were obtained from a male donor aged 60 or over with stage I lung adenocarcinoma.

This clone was observed a few times. The chain carries TRBV4-1 and TRBJ1-3, with D perhaps TRBD1 (6 bases). CDR1 is MGHRA and CDR2 is YSYEKL in the germline V gene. Trimming left V 3 bases short and J 0 bases short, with 18 bases between. The CDR3 has 18 amino acids. DNA for the CDR3: TGCGCCAGCAGCCACCCCAATCGACAGGAAATCTCTGGAAACACCATATATTTT. Its translation is CASSHPNRQEISGNTIYF.

The chain has TRBV2 and TRBJ2-1; 7 positions match TRBD1. Trimming cost V 6 bases and J 0 bases; bases outside gene matches: 5. Germline V CDR1 and CDR2: SNHLY, FYNNEI. This CDR3 contains 15 residues. The CDR3 DNA reads TGTGCCAGCAGCCGTGGGACAGTCTCCTACAATGAGCAGTTCTTC. It is translated as CASSRGTVSYNEQFF.

The chain couples TRBV6-5 to TRBJ1-6; D gene ambiguous. Trimming took 11 bases from V and 7 from J, leaving 12 bases between them. CDR1 and CDR2 (germline): MNHEY, SVGAGI. This CDR3 is built from 12 residues. In DNA, the CDR3 is TGTGCCTCCCGACCCCCGAATTCACCCCTCCACTTT. Its translation: CASRPPNSPLHF.

This clone was observed a few times. The chain couples TRBV7-9 to TRBJ2-1, with D maybe TRBD2 (6 bases). The V gene's germline CDR1 is SEHNR and CDR2 FQNEAQ (reference sequence). V lost 4 bases and J 5 bases, leaving 18 bases between the germline ends. The CDR3 covers 16 residues. This chain's CDR3 is CASSSNSGTSHNEQFF. CDR3 DNA: TGTGCCAGCAGCTCAAACTCCGGGACTTCCCACAATGAGCAGTTCTTC.

This clone was seen once. The chain carries TRBV6-5 and TRBJ2-3; TRBD2 matches 8 bases. Germline CDR1 MNHEY, CDR2 SVGAGI. CDR3 length equals 15 residues. The V segment lost 0 bases and the J segment 4 bases; nucleotides outside the gene matches: 3. The CDR3 reads CASSYSGLAADTQYF. As DNA, the CDR3 is TGTGCCAGCAGTTACTCAGGACTAGCAGCAGATACGCAGTATTTT.

The chain combines TRBV4-1 with TRBJ2-3; TRBD1 matches 9 bases. The CDR3 length is 15 residues. CDR1 MGHRA and CDR2 YSYEKL come from the germline V gene. Unmatched junction bases numbered 4, after V lost 5 bases and J lost 1 base. The CDR3 coding sequence is TGCGCCAGCAGCTCCCGGGACAGGGGCACAGATACGCAGTATTTT. Amino acid sequence: CASSSRDRGTDTQYF.

The CDR3 nucleotides are TGCAGCGTTGTGACCGGGGATGAAAAACTGTTTTTT. Protein: CSVVTGDEKLFF. The rearrangement joins TRBV29-1 to TRBJ1-4; no definite D call. The CDR3 covers 12 residues. Germline V lookup: CDR1 SQVTM, CDR2 ANQGSEA. Trimming shortened V by 4 bases and J by 6 bases, and 9 bases separated the two germline ends. The full variable domain, with the rest looked up from reference TRBV29-1 and TRBJ1-4, is SAVISQKPSRDICQRGTSLTIQCQVDSQVTMMFWYRQQPGQSLTLIATANQGSEATYESGFVIDKFPISRPNLTFSTLTVSNMSPEDSSIYLCSVVTGDEKLFFGSGTQLSVL.

This clone was observed once. Written as DNA, the CDR3 is TGTGCCACCTTGGGGGCCAACACTGAAGCTTTCTTT. Protein sequence: CATLGANTEAFF. The J gene is TRBJ1-1, the V gene TRBV7-9; a possible D gene is TRBD1 (6 bases). This CDR3 contains 12 residues. The V gene lost 10 bases and the J gene lost 2 bases, with 11 bases spanning the gap. The germline V gene has CDR1 SEHNR and CDR2 FQNEAQ (reference sequence).

The chain is built from TRBV18 and TRBJ1-1; TRBD1 matches at 7 bases. This CDR3 has 14 residues. The V gene end was trimmed by 2 bases and the J gene end by 1 base; junction bases not matched to a gene: 1. Germline CDR1 and CDR2: KGHSH and LQKENI. This CDR3 reads CASSPEGANTEAFF. The DNA for the CDR3 is TGTGCCAGCTCACCAGAGGGGGCGAACACTGAAGCTTTCTTT.

The chain employs TRBV5-5 and TRBJ2-1; tentatively, D is TRBD2 (6 bases). The germline V and J ends were trimmed by 4 bases and 9 bases, with 14 bases remaining between them. The CDR3 sequence is 13 residues long. Germline V gives CDR1 SGHKS, CDR2 YYEKEE (reference sequence). The DNA for the CDR3 is TGTGCCAGCAGCATTGGGACTTTGGGTGAGCAGTTCTTC. Translation: CASSIGTLGEQFF.

The V call is TRBV5-6, the J call TRBJ1-3; TRBD1 matches at 8 bases. V gave up 2 bases and J gave up 2 bases; unmatched junction bases: 9. The CDR3 runs to 17 residues. The germline V gene has CDR1 SGHDT and CDR2 YYEEEE. CDR3 coding DNA: TGTGCCAGCAGCTTTTTTGGACAGGGTATAGCTGGAAACACCATATATTTT. It specifies CASSFFGQGIAGNTIYF.

The chain is built from TRBV7-9 and TRBJ2-1, with TRBD1 identical over 8 bases. Germline V CDR1 and CDR2: SEHNR, FQNEAQ (reference sequence). Losses at the gene ends were 5 bases for V and 6 bases for J; bases not matched to a gene: 3. CDR3 size: 13 residues. This CDR3 reads CASSQGALNEQFF. The CDR3, as DNA: TGTGCCAGCAGCCAGGGGGCTCTCAATGAGCAGTTCTTC.

J is TRBJ1-5 and V is TRBV10-3, with a tentative D call TRBD1 (5 bases). The CDR3 totals 14 residues. Germline V gene sequence: CDR1 ENHRY, CDR2 SYGVKD. Trimming cost V 6 bases and J 1 base, with 10 bases left between them. In DNA, the CDR3 is TGTGCCATCAGCCAGGGAGGAAGCAATCAGCCCCAGCATTTT. Residues: CAISQGGSNQPQHF.

J is TRBJ1-5 and V is TRBV6-5; D remains unclear. The germline V gene encodes CDR1 MNHEY and CDR2 SVGAGI. V was cut by 6 bases and J by 1 base, with 7 bases left in between. The CDR3 loop spans 13 amino acids. The CDR3 DNA follows: TGTGCCAGCAGACCTGGAAGCAATCAGCCCCAGCATTTT. It specifies CASRPGSNQPQHF.

Here the CDR3 reads CASSLVVNFADTQYF. CDR3 DNA: TGTGCCAGCAGCTTAGTGGTGAACTTCGCAGATACGCAGTATTTT. The chain employs TRBV7-2 and TRBJ2-3, with unresolved D. V lost 1 base and J 4 bases, leaving 12 bases between the germline ends. CDR3 length equals 15 residues. Germline lookup yields CDR1 SGHTA and CDR2 FQGNSA.

This chain uses TRBV14 with TRBJ2-7; 7 nucleotides align to TRBD1. Germline CDR1 and CDR2: SGHDN and FVKESK. With 4 bases clipped from V and 3 bases from J, the junction kept 9 bases outside the gene matches. The CDR3 is 15 residues long. In DNA, the CDR3 is TGTGCCAGCAGCCCCCTCGGGGCAGGGGGCTACGAGCAGTACTTC. This encodes CASSPLGAGGYEQYF. Looking up the rest from reference TRBV14 and TRBJ2-7 gives the full variable domain: EAGVTQFPSHSVIEKGQTVTLRCDPISGHDNLYWYRRVMGKEIKFLLHFVKESKQDESGMPNNRFLAERTGGTYSTLKVQPAELEDSGVYFCASSPLGAGGYEQYFGPGTRLTVT.

The rearrangement links TRBV28 to TRBJ1-5; no definite D call. V shed 6 bases and J shed 3 bases, with 6 bases lying between them. The CDR3 is made up of 12 amino acids. The germline V gene has CDR1 MDHEN and CDR2 SYDVKM. The CDR3 here is CASRQLNQPQHF. The CDR3 DNA reads TGTGCCAGCAGACAACTCAATCAGCCCCAGCATTTT.

The chain links TRBV6-5 to TRBJ2-3, with D tentatively TRBD2 (6 bases). The germline V and J ends were trimmed by 4 bases and 8 bases, with 13 bases remaining between them. CDR3 size: 13 residues. CDR1 and CDR2 (germline): MNHEY, SVGAGI. CDR3 bases: TGTGCCAGCAGTTCGGGGACTTCGGGTACGCAGTATTTT. Protein: CASSSGTSGTQYF.

The sample holds one count of this clone. The chain carries TRBV5-1 and TRBJ2-6; no reliable D call. The CDR3 has 16 amino acids. The germline gives CDR1 SGHRS, CDR2 YFSETQ. Trimming removed 0 bases from V and 4 bases from J, with 11 bases in between. The CDR3 DNA reads TGCGCCAGCAGCTTGGTTGGGTTTTTCGGGGCCAACGTCCTGACTTTC. Residues: CASSLVGFFGANVLTF.

This clone appeared once. The chain links TRBV30 to TRBJ2-1; D ambiguous. Between the trimmed V and J ends, which lost 5 bases and 0 bases, there was a span of 14 bases. The CDR3 runs to 15 residues. The germline V gene has CDR1 GTSNPN and CDR2 SVGIG (reference sequence). The CDR3 sequence: CAWASPGGSYNEQFF. CDR3 coding DNA: TGTGCCTGGGCTTCCCCTGGCGGCTCCTACAATGAGCAGTTCTTC. Drawing the rest from reference TRBV30 and TRBJ2-1, the complete variable domain is SQTIHQWPATLVQPVGSPLSLECTVEGTSNPNLYWYRQAAGRGLQLLFYSVGIGQISSEVPQNLSASRPQDRQFILSSKKLLLSDSGFYLCAWASPGGSYNEQFFGPGTRLTVL.

The chain links TRBV19 to TRBJ1-6; possibly TRBD1 for D (5 bases). Germline lookup yields CDR1 LNHDA and CDR2 SQIVND (reference sequence). Trimming took 3 bases from V and 7 from J, leaving 13 bases between them. The length of the CDR3 is 15 residues. The CDR3 loop reads CASSIPGAANSPLHF. The CDR3 coding sequence is TGTGCCAGTAGTATTCCCGGGGCCGCCAATTCACCCCTCCACTTT.

The chain combines TRBV7-2 with TRBJ2-7; tentatively, D is TRBD1 (6 bases). CDR1 is SGHTA, CDR2 FQGNSA, per germline. CDR3 length: 15 amino acids. V was cut by 0 bases and J by 1 base, with 10 bases left in between. Written as DNA, the CDR3 is TGTGCCAGCAGCTTAGCGCCAGGACAGTCCTACGAGCAGTACTTC. This codes for CASSLAPGQSYEQYF.

CDR3 sequence reads: CASSQEVGPPANSPLHF. DNA of the CDR3: TGTGCCAGCAGCCAAGAGGTGGGGCCGCCAGCCAATTCACCCCTCCACTTT. This chain uses TRBV4-2 with TRBJ1-6; D may be TRBD1 (5 bases). The CDR3 length is 17 residues. Germline CDR1 and CDR2: LGHNA and YNFKEQ. Trimming pared 0 bases from V and 7 bases from J, leaving 16 bases between.

This chain joins TRBV19 and TRBJ2-5; D is perhaps TRBD1 (5 bases). The CDR3 totals 15 residues. V lost 9 bases and J 2 bases, leaving 19 bases between the germline ends. Germline V gives CDR1 LNHDA, CDR2 SQIVND (reference sequence). CDR3 in amino acids: CASTQDPREQETQYF. For the CDR3, the DNA is TGTGCCAGCACCCAAGACCCCAGGGAACAAGAGACCCAGTACTTC.

The rearrangement links TRBV10-2 to TRBJ2-3, with D perhaps TRBD2 (5 bases). This CDR3 contains 14 residues. Deletions cut 8 bases from V and 5 bases from J, with 17 bases between. Germline CDR1 is WSHSY and CDR2 is SAAADI. The CDR3 region has the DNA TGCGCCAGCGAGGGCGGTTCCCCTGGAGATACGCAGTATTTT. The encoded protein is CASEGGSPGDTQYF.

This clone was observed once. The chain links TRBV7-2 to TRBJ1-1; D is unresolved. Germline V lookup: CDR1 SGHTA, CDR2 FQGNSA. CDR3 length: 15 residues. The V gene lost 2 bases and the J gene lost 1 base, with 11 bases spanning the gap. DNA of the CDR3: TGTGCCAGCAGCTTAAACCCGCGGGGGAACACTGAAGCTTTCTTT. This encodes CASSLNPRGNTEAFF.

The table lists this clone with a count of one. V usage is TRBV25-1 and J usage is TRBJ1-1; the D gene is possibly TRBD1 (5 bases). The CDR3 contains 13 residues. Trimming removed 6 bases from V and 1 base from J, with 9 bases in between. In germline, CDR1 is MGHDK, CDR2 SYGVNS. CDR3 DNA: TGTGCCAGCAGCAGTGGGACGAACACTGAAGCTTTCTTT. It encodes CASSSGTNTEAFF.

This chain joins TRBV19 and TRBJ1-1; no firm D call. Germline CDR1 LNHDA, CDR2 SQIVND (reference sequence). V shed 5 bases and J shed 12 bases, with 13 bases lying between them. This CDR3 spans 11 amino acids. The CDR3 reads CASSSRLHPFF. CDR3 in DNA: TGTGCCAGTAGTTCGAGATTGCATCCTTTCTTT.